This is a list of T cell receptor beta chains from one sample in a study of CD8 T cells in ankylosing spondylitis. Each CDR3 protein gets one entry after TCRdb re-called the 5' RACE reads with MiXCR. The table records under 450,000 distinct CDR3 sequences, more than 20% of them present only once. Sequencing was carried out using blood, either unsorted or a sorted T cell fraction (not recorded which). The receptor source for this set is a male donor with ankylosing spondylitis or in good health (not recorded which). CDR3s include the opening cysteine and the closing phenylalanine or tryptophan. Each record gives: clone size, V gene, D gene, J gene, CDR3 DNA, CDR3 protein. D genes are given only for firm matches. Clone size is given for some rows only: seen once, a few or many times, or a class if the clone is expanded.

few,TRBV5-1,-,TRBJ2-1,TGCGCCAGCAATAGGCACCAAGACCTAGAACGGGATGAGCAGTTCTTC,CASNRHQDLERDEQFF
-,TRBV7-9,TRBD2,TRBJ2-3,TGTGCCAGCAGCTTAGTCCAGCGGGGAACCACAGATACGCAGTATTTT,CASSLVQRGTTDTQYF
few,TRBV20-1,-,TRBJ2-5,TGCAGCCCACCCGGCAGGCAGGAAGAGACCCAGTACTTC,CSPPGRQEETQYF
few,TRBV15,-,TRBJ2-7,TGTGCCACCAGCACAGGTCGGGGCGAGCAGTACTTC,CATSTGRGEQYF
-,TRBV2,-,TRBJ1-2,TGTGCCAGCAGTGAAGGCAGGGAACTCGAAACTAACTATGGCTACACCTTC,CASSEGRELETNYGYTF
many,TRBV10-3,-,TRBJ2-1,TGTGCCATCAGTGAGTCAAGCAATGAGCAGTTCTTC,CAISESSNEQFF
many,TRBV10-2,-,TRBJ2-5,TGCGCCAGCAGTGCGGGGGCTCGAGAGACCCAGTACTTC,CASSAGARETQYF
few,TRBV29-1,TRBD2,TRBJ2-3,TGCAGCGTGATAGCGGGGGGGACAGATACGCAGTATTTT,CSVIAGGTDTQYF
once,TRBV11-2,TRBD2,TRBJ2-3,TGTGCCAGCAGCGGACTAGCGGGAACGGAGGTTACGCAGTATTTT,CASSGLAGTEVTQYF
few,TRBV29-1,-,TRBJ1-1,TGCGGTACGACGAACACTGAAGCTTTCTTT,CGTTNTEAFF
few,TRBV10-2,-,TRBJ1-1,TGCGCCAGCTCAAACAGGGAGAACACTGAAGCTTTCTTT,CASSNRENTEAFF
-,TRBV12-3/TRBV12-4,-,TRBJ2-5,TGTGCCAGCAGTACGGGGCTGGAGACCCAGTACTTC,CASSTGLETQYF
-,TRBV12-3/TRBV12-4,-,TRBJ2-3,TGTGCCAGCACCCTGAGTGGGGCTTGGACAGATACGCAGTATTTT,CASTLSGAWTDTQYF
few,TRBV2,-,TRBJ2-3,TGTGCCAGCAGTGAAGCTGAGGCAGGGTTTGCAGATACGCAGTATTTT,CASSEAEAGFADTQYF
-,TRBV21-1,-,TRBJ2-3,TGTGCCAGCAGCTCCCCAGGGCGGGACAGCACAGATACGCAGTATTTT,CASSSPGRDSTDTQYF